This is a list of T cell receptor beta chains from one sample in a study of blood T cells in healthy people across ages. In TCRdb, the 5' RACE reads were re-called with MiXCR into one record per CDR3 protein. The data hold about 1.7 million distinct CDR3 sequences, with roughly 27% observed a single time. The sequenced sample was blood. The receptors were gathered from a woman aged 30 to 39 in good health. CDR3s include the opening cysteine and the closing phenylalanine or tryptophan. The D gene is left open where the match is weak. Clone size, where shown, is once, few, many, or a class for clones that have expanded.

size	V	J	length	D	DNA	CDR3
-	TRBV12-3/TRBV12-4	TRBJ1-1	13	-	TGTGCCAGCGAAGAGGGAGGGGTGAATGAAGCTTTCTTT	CASEEGGVNEAFF
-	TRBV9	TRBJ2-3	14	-	TGTGCCAGCAGCGTAGAATCCGTGGCAGATACGCAGTATTTT	CASSVESVADTQYF
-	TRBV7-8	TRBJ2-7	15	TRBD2	TGTGCCAGTACAGGATCGGGACTAGCGGCCTACGAGCAGTACTTC	CASTGSGLAAYEQYF
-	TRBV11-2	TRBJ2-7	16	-	TGTGCCAGCAGCTTCACGCACGGAGAGCTATGGGCAGAGCAGTACTTC	CASSFTHGELWAEQYF
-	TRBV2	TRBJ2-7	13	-	TGTGCCGGGAGCGGCAGGAGCTCCTACGAGCAGTACTTC	CAGSGRSSYEQYF
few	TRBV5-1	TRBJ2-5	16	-	TGCGCCAGCAGCTTGACCCAGATCGCGTCGGGTGGGACCCAGTACTTC	CASSLTQIASGGTQYF
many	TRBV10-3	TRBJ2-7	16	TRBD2	TGTGCCATCAGTGAGCAGCTCACTAGCGGGAGCGACGAGCAGTACTTC	CAISEQLTSGSDEQYF
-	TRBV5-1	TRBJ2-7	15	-	TGCGCCAGCAGCTTGATTGTGGTCTCGCCCTACGAGCAGTACTTC	CASSLIVVSPYEQYF
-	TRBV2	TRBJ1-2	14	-	TGTGCCAGCAGCCAGGGACGGTCCAGAGATGGCTACACCTTC	CASSQGRSRDGYTF
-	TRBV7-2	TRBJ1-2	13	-	TGTGCCAGCAGCTGGGGAGGGAAAAATGGCTACACCTTC	CASSWGGKNGYTF
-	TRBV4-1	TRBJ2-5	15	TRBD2	TGCGCCAGCAGCCAAGATCGGCGGGGGGCCTCCCCCCAGTACTTC	CASSQDRRGASPQYF
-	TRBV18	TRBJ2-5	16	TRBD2	TGTGCCAGCTCACCATCCGGGACTAGCGGATCGGAGACCCAGTACTTC	CASSPSGTSGSETQYF
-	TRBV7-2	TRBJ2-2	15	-	TGTGCCAGCAGCTCAGCGCTGGCGAACACCGGGGAGCTGTTTTTT	CASSSALANTGELFF
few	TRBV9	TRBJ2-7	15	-	TGTGCCAGCAGCGTAGGGTGGGACCGAACCTACGAGCAGTACTTC	CASSVGWDRTYEQYF